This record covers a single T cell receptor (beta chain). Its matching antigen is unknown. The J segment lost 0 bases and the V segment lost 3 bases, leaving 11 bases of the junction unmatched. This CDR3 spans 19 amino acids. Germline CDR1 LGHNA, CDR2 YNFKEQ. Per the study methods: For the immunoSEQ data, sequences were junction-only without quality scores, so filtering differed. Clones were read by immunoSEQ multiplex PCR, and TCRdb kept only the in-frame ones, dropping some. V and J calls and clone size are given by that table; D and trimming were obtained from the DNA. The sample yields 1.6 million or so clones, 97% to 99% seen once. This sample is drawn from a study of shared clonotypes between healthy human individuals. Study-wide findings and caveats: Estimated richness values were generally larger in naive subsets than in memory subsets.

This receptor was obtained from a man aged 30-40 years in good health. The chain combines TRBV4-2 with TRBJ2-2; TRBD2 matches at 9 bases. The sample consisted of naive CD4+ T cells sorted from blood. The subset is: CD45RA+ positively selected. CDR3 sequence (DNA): TGTGCCAGCAGCCATACAGCGTCAGCGGGAGGACCGAACACCGGGGAGCTGTTTTTT. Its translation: CASSHTASAGGPNTGELFF.